A selection of T cell receptor beta chains follows, all from one sample in a study of T cells in Graves' hyperthyroidism and ophthalmopathy. Via MiXCR, TCRdb re-called the multiplex PCR reads, giving one row per CDR3 protein. The repertoire includes around 490,000 distinct CDR3 sequences, less than 20% of them detected once, and about 50% sits in the top ten. The specimen sequenced was blood. Receptors were obtained from a man aged 40-49 years with Graves' ophthalmopathy. The CDR3 runs from the conserved cysteine through the conserved F or W. The D gene is left open where the match is weak. Expanded clones are given a class, and other clones once, few, many or no size at all.

D: TRBD2; size: few; V: TRBV24-1; J: TRBJ2-5; DNA: TGTGCCACCAGTGCCTCTCTGGGAGCGGGAGAGGAGACCCAGTACTTC; CDR3: CATSASLGAGEETQYF
D: .; size: .; V: TRBV28; J: TRBJ1-2; DNA: TGTGCCAGCAATTTGGGGGCCATTAACTATGGCTACACCTTC; CDR3: CASNLGAINYGYTF
D: TRBD2; size: .; V: TRBV6-2/TRBV6-3; J: TRBJ2-3; DNA: TGTGCCAGCCGGCCCCAGGAGGCCAGGACTAGCGGGAGGGTAAGCACAGATACGCAGTATTTT; CDR3: CASRPQEARTSGRVSTDTQYF
D: .; size: few; V: TRBV18; J: TRBJ2-4; DNA: TGTGCCAGCTCACCACCGATCTCAGGGAGAGGGGCTAACATTCAGTACTTC; CDR3: CASSPPISGRGANIQYF
D: .; size: few; V: TRBV6-1; J: TRBJ1-1; DNA: TGTGCCAGCAGTAAGACCGGGACAACGGCGACTGAAGCTTTCTTT; CDR3: CASSKTGTTATEAFF
D: .; size: .; V: TRBV7-9; J: TRBJ2-5; DNA: TGTGCCAGCAGCTTGGTCCGCGAGGGCGGACTGGAGACCCAGTACTTC; CDR3: CASSLVREGGLETQYF
D: .; size: many; V: TRBV12-3/TRBV12-4; J: TRBJ1-1; DNA: TGTGCCAGCAGCCGGGACCGCTACACTGAAGCTTTCTTT; CDR3: CASSRDRYTEAFF
D: .; size: .; V: TRBV4-2; J: TRBJ1-2; DNA: TGTGCCAGCAGCCAAGAGGGGGGCCGCTATGGCTACACCTTC; CDR3: CASSQEGGRYGYTF
D: .; size: many; V: TRBV5-6; J: TRBJ2-3; DNA: TGTGCCAGCAGCTTTGTCACAGATACGCAGTATTTT; CDR3: CASSFVTDTQYF
D: .; size: many; V: TRBV5-1; J: TRBJ1-1; DNA: TGCGCCAGCAGCCGTACTCCCGGGGCTGAAGCTTTCTTT; CDR3: CASSRTPGAEAFF
D: .; size: .; V: TRBV7-9; J: TRBJ2-7; DNA: TGTGCCAGCAGCTCTAACCCCAGGGTATGGGAGCAGTACTTC; CDR3: CASSSNPRVWEQYF
D: .; size: .; V: TRBV4-3; J: TRBJ2-7; DNA: TGCGCCAGCAGCCAAGAACCGAGGGTTGTCGAGCAGTACTTC; CDR3: CASSQEPRVVEQYF
D: TRBD1; size: .; V: TRBV19; J: TRBJ2-7; DNA: TGTGCCAGTAGTATGAACCGGGACAGGGTATCGGAGCAGTACTTC; CDR3: CASSMNRDRVSEQYF
D: .; size: .; V: TRBV18; J: TRBJ2-5; DNA: TGTGCCAGCTCACCAAACAGGGAGGCACAAGAGACCCAGTACTTC; CDR3: CASSPNREAQETQYF
D: .; size: .; V: TRBV19; J: TRBJ2-7; DNA: TGTGCCAGTAGTATGCTGGGTCGGGTGGACGAGCAGTACTTC; CDR3: CASSMLGRVDEQYF
D: .; size: .; V: TRBV5-1; J: TRBJ2-1; DNA: TGCGCCAGTTCGACTCGACAGTTCTCCTACAATGAGCAGTTCTTC; CDR3: CASSTRQFSYNEQFF
D: .; size: .; V: TRBV27; J: TRBJ2-3; DNA: TGTGCCAGCAGTTTAAGTGGGACTAGGACAGGTACGCAGTATTTT; CDR3: CASSLSGTRTGTQYF
D: .; size: few; V: TRBV11-2; J: TRBJ1-4; DNA: TGTGCCAGCAGCTTACTGGACCCCCGGGGTGAAAAACTGTTTTTT; CDR3: CASSLLDPRGEKLFF
D: TRBD1; size: .; V: TRBV7-9; J: TRBJ2-3; DNA: TGTGCCAGCAGCCGCAGGGGGCCCCCAGATACGCAGTATTTT; CDR3: CASSRRGPPDTQYF
D: .; size: many; V: TRBV2; J: TRBJ1-5; DNA: TGTGCCAGCAGTCCGGGCGATCAGCCCCAGCATTTT; CDR3: CASSPGDQPQHF
D: .; size: .; V: TRBV6-5; J: TRBJ2-5; DNA: TGTGCCAGCAGTTTCCGGACACCACGAGAGGGTGGGACCGAAGAGACCCAGTACTTC; CDR3: CASSFRTPREGGTEETQYF
D: .; size: .; V: TRBV20-1; J: TRBJ2-5; DNA: TGCAGTGCCCCTCCTTCTCGGGCACTTCAAGAGACCCAGTACTTC; CDR3: CSAPPSRALQETQYF
D: .; size: .; V: TRBV7-2; J: TRBJ2-7; DNA: TGTGCCAGCAGTTCAAGCAGGGAGAGGAGCTCCTACGAGCAGTACTTC; CDR3: CASSSSRERSSYEQYF
D: .; size: many; V: TRBV20-1; J: TRBJ2-3; DNA: TGCAGTGGGGGCCCGCCTCACCGTCATGAATTCACAGATACGCAGTATTTT; CDR3: CSGGPPHRHEFTDTQYF
D: TRBD2; size: many; V: TRBV7-3; J: TRBJ2-1; DNA: TGTGCCAGCAGCCCCGGACTAGCGGGGGGGGACGAGCAGTTCTTC; CDR3: CASSPGLAGGDEQFF
D: .; size: .; V: TRBV5-1; J: TRBJ1-5; DNA: TGCGCCAGCAGCTTGGTCTCCGGACTTCAGCCCCAGCATTTT; CDR3: CASSLVSGLQPQHF
D: .; size: many; V: TRBV2; J: TRBJ2-7; DNA: TGTGCCAGCAGTGAAGCGCTTCAATGGCAGACTTCCTACGAGCAGTACTTC; CDR3: CASSEALQWQTSYEQYF
D: TRBD2; size: .; V: TRBV11-2; J: TRBJ2-3; DNA: TGTGCCAGCGGATACCCCCCTACCGGGACTAGCGGGAGTCGTTACACAGATACGCAGTATTTT; CDR3: CASGYPPTGTSGSRYTDTQYF
D: .; size: many; V: TRBV30; J: TRBJ1-1; DNA: TGTGCCTGGAGGAGCTCGAACACTGAAGCTTTCTTT; CDR3: CAWRSSNTEAFF
D: TRBD2; size: few; V: TRBV11-2; J: TRBJ2-2; DNA: TGTGCCAGCAGCTTAGTGGGGGGGATGAACGGGGAGCTGTTTTTT; CDR3: CASSLVGGMNGELFF
D: .; size: many; V: TRBV12-3/TRBV12-4; J: TRBJ2-2; DNA: TGTGCCATCCCGCACTGGGGCTCCGGGGAGCTGTTTTTT; CDR3: CAIPHWGSGELFF
D: TRBD1; size: .; V: TRBV20-1; J: TRBJ1-2; DNA: TGCAGTGCTAGGGGACAGGGGGCGGTTTTTGGCTACACCTTC; CDR3: CSARGQGAVFGYTF
D: TRBD1; size: few; V: TRBV10-3; J: TRBJ1-6; DNA: TGTGCCATCAGAGGGGACAGTTATAATTCACCCCTCCACTTT; CDR3: CAIRGDSYNSPLHF
D: TRBD2; size: many; V: TRBV12-3/TRBV12-4; J: TRBJ2-1; DNA: TGTGCCAGCGGGCTAGCGGGAGGGAGGCAGTTCTTC; CDR3: CASGLAGGRQFF
D: TRBD1; size: few; V: TRBV10-1; J: TRBJ2-3; DNA: TGCGCCAGCAGTCTAAACGACAGGGGGCCGGGTACGCAGTATTTT; CDR3: CASSLNDRGPGTQYF
D: .; size: .; V: TRBV6-2/TRBV6-3; J: TRBJ1-1; DNA: TGTGCCAGCACCGGGGGGGGGTCGTTTGGTGAAGCTTTCTTT; CDR3: CASTGGGSFGEAFF
D: .; size: many; V: TRBV7-3; J: TRBJ2-5; DNA: TGTGCCAGCAGCTTAAGCGCAGGACTGGGGGAGACCCAGTACTTC; CDR3: CASSLSAGLGETQYF
D: TRBD1; size: .; V: TRBV20-1; J: TRBJ1-2; DNA: TGCAGTGCTAGAGATCGATGGGGACAGAAAAAGAACTATGGCTACACCTTC; CDR3: CSARDRWGQKKNYGYTF
D: .; size: many; V: TRBV3-1; J: TRBJ2-1; DNA: TGTGCCAGCAGCCAAAGGCCGGATGAGCAGTTCTTC; CDR3: CASSQRPDEQFF
D: .; size: few; V: TRBV30; J: TRBJ1-6; DNA: TGTGCCTGGAGGGGGTTCTGGGATTCACCCCTCCACTTT; CDR3: CAWRGFWDSPLHF
D: .; size: few; V: TRBV20-1; J: TRBJ2-7; DNA: TGCAGTGCTAGACAGATGGGGCAGGTGAAATCCTACGAGCAGTACTTC; CDR3: CSARQMGQVKSYEQYF